The text below deals with one TCR beta chain. This specimen belongs to a study of human T cells and chemical hapten exposure. MiXCR was run by TCRdb on the RACE reads, yielding one entry per CDR3 protein. The data show about 190,000 distinct CDR3 sequences, more than 20% seen once. The CDR3 covers 12 residues. Trimming pared 6 bases from V and 5 bases from J, leaving 11 bases between. In germline, CDR1 is MNHEY, CDR2 SVGAGI. Documented time point: patch test 3, about 24 weeks after DPC sensitization. Stated treatment: therapeutic diphenylcyclopropenone sensitization with weekly scalp DPC. Alopecia patients, 18 to 70 years old and DPC-suitable, served as donors. The template was total RNA from unfractionated whole blood.

The input for sequencing was whole blood, taken in connection with sensitization to the hapten diphenylcyclopropenone (DPC). The sequence came from a woman between 40 and 50 years old with alopecia areata. Some clones in this sample may be carry-over from other donors' samples. The chain joins TRBV6-5 to TRBJ2-7; a weak D match, TRBD1 (6 bases). The CDR3 here is CASRGGYHEQYF. The CDR3 bases are TGTGCCAGCAGAGGGGGTTACCACGAGCAGTACTTC.